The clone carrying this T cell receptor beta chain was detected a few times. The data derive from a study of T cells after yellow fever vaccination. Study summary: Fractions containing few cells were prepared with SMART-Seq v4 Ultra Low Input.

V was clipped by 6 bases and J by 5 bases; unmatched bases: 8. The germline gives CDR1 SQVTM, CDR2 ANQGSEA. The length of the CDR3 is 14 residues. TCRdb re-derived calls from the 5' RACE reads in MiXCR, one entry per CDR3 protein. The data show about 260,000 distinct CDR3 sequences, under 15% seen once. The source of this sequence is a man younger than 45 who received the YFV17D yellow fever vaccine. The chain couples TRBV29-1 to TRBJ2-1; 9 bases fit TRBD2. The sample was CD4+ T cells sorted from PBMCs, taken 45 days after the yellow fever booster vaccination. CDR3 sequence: CSVHRTSAHNEQFF. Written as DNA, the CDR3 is TGCAGCGTCCACCGGACTAGCGCACACAATGAGCAGTTCTTC.